This T cell receptor beta chain was obtained from a study of CD8+CD57+ T cells in acquired aplastic anemia. Before being chosen for sequencing, patients had shown CD8+CD57+ cell expansion by flow cytometry. Losses at the gene ends were 8 bases for V and 3 bases for J; bases not matched to a gene: 7. The CDR3 has 13 amino acids. From germline, CDR1 is SNHLY and CDR2 FYNNEI. Genomic DNA acted as the template from which TCR beta VDJ combination and CDR3 sequence profiling were carried out. TCRdb fed the reads into MiXCR, producing one record per CDR3 protein. This table holds roughly 170,000 distinct CDR3 sequences, about 44% found once.

The receptor comes from a human donor with aplastic anemia. The chain combines TRBV2 with TRBJ2-7, with TRBD2 matching 7 bases. The sequencing input was sorted CD4+, CD8+, or CD8+CD57+ T cells (not recorded which) from PBMCs. Here the CDR3 DNA reads TGTGCCAGCTCCCCGTCGGGGGGCTACGAGCAGTACTTC. As protein: CASSPSGGYEQYF.